These 9 T cell receptor beta chains were all obtained from the same sample, sequenced in a study of blood T cell repertoires in COVID-19. Measured with immunoSEQ multiplex PCR; TCRdb has only the in-frame clones, and not every one. This repertoire shows approximately 130,000 clones, about 90% found once; its top ten account for about 2.5%. The sequenced material came from peripheral blood. These receptors were collected from a man between 50 and 59 years old with active COVID-19.

J is TRBJ2-6 and V is TRBV4-2; tentative D call: TRBD2 (6 bases). Per germline, CDR1 LGHNA and CDR2 YNFKEQ. Trimming removed 6 bases at V and 4 bases at J, with 16 bases between. The CDR3 has 16 amino acids. CDR3: CASRTATREGANVLTF. The CDR3 nucleotides read TGTGCCAGCAGGACAGCCACCCGGGAGGGGGCCAACGTCCTGACTTTC.

The chain combines TRBV11-2 with TRBJ2-5; D is ambiguous. V gave up 5 bases and J gave up 2 bases, with 15 bases separating them. The CDR3 has 15 residues. Germline CDR1 reads SGHAT; CDR2 reads FQNNGV. The DNA of the CDR3 is TGTGCCAGCAGCCGAACTTTAGCAGATCAAGAGACCCAGTACTTC. This encodes CASSRTLADQETQYF. Full variable domain (remainder filled in from reference TRBV11-2 and TRBJ2-5): EAGVAQSPRYKIIEKRQSVAFWCNPISGHATLYWYQQILGQGPKLLIQFQNNGVVDDSQLPKDRFSAERLKGVDSTLKIQPAKLEDSAVYLCASSRTLADQETQYFGPGTRLLVL.

This chain joins TRBV7-8 and TRBJ2-5, with D hard to call. CDR1 is SGHVS and CDR2 is FQNEAQ in the germline V gene. The CDR3 spans 13 residues. The V end lost 5 bases, the J end lost 0 bases, and 7 bases lay between the germline ends. CDR3 region: CASSRYDQETQYF. In nucleotides, the CDR3 is TGTGCCAGCAGCCGCTACGACCAAGAGACCCAGTACTTC.

A single count supports this clone. As DNA, the CDR3 is TGTGCCTGGAAAAGACAGGAGAATTCACCCCTCCACTTT. It is translated as CAWKRQENSPLHF. The chain carries TRBV30 and TRBJ1-6, with D possibly being TRBD1 (6 bases). V gave up 4 bases and J gave up 7 bases, with 11 bases separating them. The CDR3 contains 13 residues. The germline gives CDR1 GTSNPN, CDR2 SVGIG (reference sequence).

J is TRBJ1-2 and V is TRBV5-4; 10 nucleotides match TRBD1. V was clipped by 6 bases and J by 5 bases; unmatched bases: 13. Germline CDR1 and CDR2: SGHNT and YYREEE (reference sequence). The length of the CDR3 is 16 residues. The CDR3 spells CASTPTQTGGRYGYTF. The DNA for the CDR3 is TGTGCCAGCACCCCAACCCAGACAGGGGGCAGGTATGGCTACACCTTC.

This chain joins TRBV4-1 and TRBJ1-6; D call uncertain. This CDR3 has 16 residues. Per germline, CDR1 MGHRA and CDR2 YSYEKL. Trimming stripped 0 bases from V and 4 bases from J, with 10 bases between. CDR3 loop: CASSQDPSSYNSPLHF. The CDR3 DNA follows: TGCGCCAGCAGCCAAGATCCGTCCTCGTATAATTCACCCCTCCACTTT.

In regard to this clone: The same CDR3 also results from other DNA sequences found in this sample. This chain joins TRBV30 and TRBJ1-5; D is ambiguous. Germline CDR1 and CDR2: GTSNPN and SVGIG (reference sequence). The CDR3 totals 13 residues. V lost 2 bases and J 3 bases, leaving 8 bases between the germline ends. DNA of the CDR3: TGTGCCTGGAGTAGTCGAGACAATCAGCCCCAGCATTTT. Its translation: CAWSSRDNQPQHF.

The chain has TRBV18 and TRBJ1-1; D is unclear. The CDR3 runs to 11 residues. Trimming removed 3 bases from V and 11 bases from J, with 10 bases in between. In germline, CDR1 is KGHSH, CDR2 LQKENI. The CDR3: CASSPETMAFF. CDR3 sequence (DNA): TGTGCCAGCTCACCTGAGACAATGGCTTTCTTT.

The rearrangement links TRBV7-3 to TRBJ2-1, with D perhaps TRBD1 or TRBD2 (6 bases each). The CDR3 spans 12 residues. Germline CDR1 is SGHTA and CDR2 is FQGTGA. Trimming pared 6 bases from V and 10 bases from J, leaving 13 bases between. CDR3: CASRLQGGEQFF. The CDR3 bases are TGTGCCAGCAGATTACAGGGAGGCGAGCAGTTCTTC. The full variable domain, its missing parts supplied by reference TRBV7-3 and TRBJ2-1, is GAGVSQTPSNKVTEKGKYVELRCDPISGHTALYWYRQSLGQGPEFLIYFQGTGAADDSGLPNDRFFAVRPEGSVSTLKIQRTERGDSAVYLCASRLQGGEQFFGPGTRLTVL.